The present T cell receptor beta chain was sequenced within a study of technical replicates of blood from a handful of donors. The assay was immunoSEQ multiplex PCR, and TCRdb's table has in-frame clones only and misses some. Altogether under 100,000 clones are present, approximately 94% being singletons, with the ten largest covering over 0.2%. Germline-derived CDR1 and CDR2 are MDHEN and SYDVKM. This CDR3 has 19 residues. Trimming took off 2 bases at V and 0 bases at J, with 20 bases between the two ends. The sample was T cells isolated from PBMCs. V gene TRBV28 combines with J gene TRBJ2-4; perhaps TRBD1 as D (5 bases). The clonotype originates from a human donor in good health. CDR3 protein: CASSLPHHRQSLAKNIQYF. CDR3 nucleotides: TGTGCCAGCAGTTTACCCCACCATCGACAGTCTTTAGCCAAAAACATTCAGTACTTC.